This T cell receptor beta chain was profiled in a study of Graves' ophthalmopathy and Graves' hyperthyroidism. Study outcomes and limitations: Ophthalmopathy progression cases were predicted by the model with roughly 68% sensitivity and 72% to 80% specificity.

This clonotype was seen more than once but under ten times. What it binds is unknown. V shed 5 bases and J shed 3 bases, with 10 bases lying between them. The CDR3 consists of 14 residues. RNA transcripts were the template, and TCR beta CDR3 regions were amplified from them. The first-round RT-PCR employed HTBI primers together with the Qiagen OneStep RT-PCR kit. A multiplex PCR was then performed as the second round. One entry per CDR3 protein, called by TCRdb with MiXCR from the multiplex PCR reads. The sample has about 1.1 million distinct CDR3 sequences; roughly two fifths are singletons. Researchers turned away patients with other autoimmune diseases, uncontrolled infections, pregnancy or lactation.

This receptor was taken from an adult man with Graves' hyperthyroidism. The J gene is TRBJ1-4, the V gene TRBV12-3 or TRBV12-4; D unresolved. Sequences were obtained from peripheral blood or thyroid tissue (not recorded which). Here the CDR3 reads CASSEALANEKLFF. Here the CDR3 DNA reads TGTGCCAGCAGTGAAGCCCTGGCTAATGAAAAACTGTTTTTT.